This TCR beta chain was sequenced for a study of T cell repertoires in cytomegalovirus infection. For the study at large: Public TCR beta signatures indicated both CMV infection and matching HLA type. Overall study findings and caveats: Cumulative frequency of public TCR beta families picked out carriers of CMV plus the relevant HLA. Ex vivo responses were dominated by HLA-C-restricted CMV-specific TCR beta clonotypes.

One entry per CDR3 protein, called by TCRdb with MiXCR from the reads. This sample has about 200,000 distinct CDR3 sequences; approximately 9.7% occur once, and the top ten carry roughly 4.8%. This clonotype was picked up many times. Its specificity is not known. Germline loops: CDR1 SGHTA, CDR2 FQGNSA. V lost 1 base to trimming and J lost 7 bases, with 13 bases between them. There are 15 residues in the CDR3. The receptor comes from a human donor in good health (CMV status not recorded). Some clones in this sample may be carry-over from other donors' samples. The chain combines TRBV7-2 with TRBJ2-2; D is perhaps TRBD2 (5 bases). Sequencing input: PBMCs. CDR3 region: CASSLVTSGFGELFF. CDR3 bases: TGTGCCAGCAGCTTAGTTACTTCGGGATTCGGGGAGCTGTTTTTT.